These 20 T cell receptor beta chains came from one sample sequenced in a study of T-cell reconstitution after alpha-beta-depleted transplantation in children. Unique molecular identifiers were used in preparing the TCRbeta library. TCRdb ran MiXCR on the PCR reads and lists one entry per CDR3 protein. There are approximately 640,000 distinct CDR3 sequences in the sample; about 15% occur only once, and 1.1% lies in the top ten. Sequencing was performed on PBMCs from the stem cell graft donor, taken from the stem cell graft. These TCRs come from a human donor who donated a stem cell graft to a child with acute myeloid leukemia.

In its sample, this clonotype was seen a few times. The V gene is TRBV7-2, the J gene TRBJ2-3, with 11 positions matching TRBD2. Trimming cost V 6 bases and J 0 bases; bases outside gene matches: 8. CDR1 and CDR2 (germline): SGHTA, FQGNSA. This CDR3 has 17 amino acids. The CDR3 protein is CASSQVAGGLSTDTQYF. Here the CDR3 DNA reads TGTGCCAGCAGTCAAGTAGCGGGGGGGCTCAGCACAGATACGCAGTATTTT. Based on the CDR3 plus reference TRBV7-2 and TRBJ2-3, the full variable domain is GAGVSQSPSNKVTEKGKDVELRCDPISGHTALYWYRQSLGQGLEFLIYFQGNSAPDKSGLPSDRFSAERTGGSVSTLTIQRTQQEDSAVYLCASSQVAGGLSTDTQYFGPGTRLTVL.

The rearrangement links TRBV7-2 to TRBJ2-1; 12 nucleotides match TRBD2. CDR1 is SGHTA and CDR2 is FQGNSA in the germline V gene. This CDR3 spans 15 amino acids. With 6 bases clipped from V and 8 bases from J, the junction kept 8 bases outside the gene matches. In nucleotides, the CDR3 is TGTGCCAGCAGACCTAGCGGGGGGGCAGTCTATGAGCAGTTCTTC. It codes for CASRPSGGAVYEQFF.

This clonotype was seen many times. The CDR3 DNA is TGTGCCAGCGGCACCTCAGTTCCCCAGCATTTT. Amino acid sequence: CASGTSVPQHF. The V and J genes are TRBV27 and TRBJ1-5; no clear D. The germline V gene encodes CDR1 MNHEY and CDR2 SMNVEV (reference sequence). CDR3 length: 11 amino acids. Trimming took 8 bases from V and 10 from J, leaving 12 bases between them.

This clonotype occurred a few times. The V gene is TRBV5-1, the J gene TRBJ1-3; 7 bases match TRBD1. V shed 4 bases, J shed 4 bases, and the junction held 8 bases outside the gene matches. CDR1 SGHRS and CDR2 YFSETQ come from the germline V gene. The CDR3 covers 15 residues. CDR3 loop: CASSPEGTAGNTIYF. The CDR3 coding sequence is TGCGCCAGCAGCCCGGAGGGGACAGCCGGAAACACCATATATTTT. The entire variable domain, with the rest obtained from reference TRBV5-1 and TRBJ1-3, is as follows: KAGVTQTPRYLIKTRGQQVTLSCSPISGHRSVSWYQQTPGQGLQFLFEYFSETQRNKGNFPGRFSGRQFSNSRSEMNVSTLELGDSALYLCASSPEGTAGNTIYFGEGSWLTVV.

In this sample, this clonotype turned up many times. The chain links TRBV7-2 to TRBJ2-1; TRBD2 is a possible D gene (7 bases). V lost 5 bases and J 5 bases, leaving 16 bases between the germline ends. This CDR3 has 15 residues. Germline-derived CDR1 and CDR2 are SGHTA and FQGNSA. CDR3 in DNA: TGTGCCAGCAGCCCCCGGGGGGCCGGTCACAATGAGCAGTTCTTC. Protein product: CASSPRGAGHNEQFF. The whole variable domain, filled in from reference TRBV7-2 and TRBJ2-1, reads GAGVSQSPSNKVTEKGKDVELRCDPISGHTALYWYRQSLGQGLEFLIYFQGNSAPDKSGLPSDRFSAERTGGSVSTLTIQRTQQEDSAVYLCASSPRGAGHNEQFFGPGTRLTVL.

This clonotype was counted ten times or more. The chain's CDR3 is CSARQAYTDTQYF. The CDR3 nucleotides are TGCAGTGCTAGACAGGCGTACACAGATACGCAGTATTTT. The rearrangement joins TRBV20-1 to TRBJ2-3; no clear D. The V gene's germline CDR1 is DFQATT and CDR2 SNEGSKA (reference sequence). This CDR3 is built from 13 residues. V lost 2 bases, J lost 2 bases, and 8 bases lay in between.

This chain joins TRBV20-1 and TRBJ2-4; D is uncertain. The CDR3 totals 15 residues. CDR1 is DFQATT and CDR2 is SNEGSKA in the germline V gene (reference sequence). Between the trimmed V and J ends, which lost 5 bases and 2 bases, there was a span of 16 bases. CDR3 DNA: TGCAGTGCTGAACAAGAATATCTACCCAAAAACATTCAGTACTTC. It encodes CSAEQEYLPKNIQYF.

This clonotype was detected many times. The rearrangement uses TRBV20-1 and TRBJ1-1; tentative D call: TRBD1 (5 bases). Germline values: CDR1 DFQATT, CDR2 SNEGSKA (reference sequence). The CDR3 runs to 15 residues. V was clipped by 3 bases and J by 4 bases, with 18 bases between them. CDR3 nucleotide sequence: TGCAGTGCTAGCCGGGACCGCTCGGGGAGCACTGAAGCTTTCTTT. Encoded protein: CSASRDRSGSTEAFF.

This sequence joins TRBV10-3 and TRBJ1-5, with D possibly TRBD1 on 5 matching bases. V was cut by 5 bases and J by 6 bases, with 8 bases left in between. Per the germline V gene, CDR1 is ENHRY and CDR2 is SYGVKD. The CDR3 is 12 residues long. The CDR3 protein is CAISQGFQPQHF. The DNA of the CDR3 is TGTGCCATCAGTCAGGGATTTCAGCCCCAGCATTTT.

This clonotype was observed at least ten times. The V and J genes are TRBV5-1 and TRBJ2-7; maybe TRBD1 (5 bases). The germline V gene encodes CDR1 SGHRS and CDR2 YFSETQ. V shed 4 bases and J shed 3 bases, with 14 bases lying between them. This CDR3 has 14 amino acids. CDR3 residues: CASSQGQRRYEQYF. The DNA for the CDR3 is TGCGCCAGCAGCCAGGGTCAACGCCGCTACGAGCAGTACTTC.

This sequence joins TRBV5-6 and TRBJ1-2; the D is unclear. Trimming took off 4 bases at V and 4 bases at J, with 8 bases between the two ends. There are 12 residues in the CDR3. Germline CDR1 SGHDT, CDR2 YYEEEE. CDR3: CASSGLSYGYTF. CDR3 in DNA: TGTGCCAGCAGCGGATTGAGCTATGGCTACACCTTC.

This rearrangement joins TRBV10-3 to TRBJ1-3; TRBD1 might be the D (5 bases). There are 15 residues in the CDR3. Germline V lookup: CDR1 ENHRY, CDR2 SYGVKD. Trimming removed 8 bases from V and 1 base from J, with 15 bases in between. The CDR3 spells CAIGGGVRSGNTIYF. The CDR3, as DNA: TGTGCCATCGGGGGGGGAGTTCGATCTGGAAACACCATATATTTT.

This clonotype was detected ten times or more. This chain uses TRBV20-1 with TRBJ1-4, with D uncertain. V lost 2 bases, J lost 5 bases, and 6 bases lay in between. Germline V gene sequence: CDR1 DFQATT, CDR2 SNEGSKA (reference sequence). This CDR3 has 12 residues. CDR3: CSARFENEKLFF. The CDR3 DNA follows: TGCAGTGCTAGATTTGAGAATGAAAAACTGTTTTTT.

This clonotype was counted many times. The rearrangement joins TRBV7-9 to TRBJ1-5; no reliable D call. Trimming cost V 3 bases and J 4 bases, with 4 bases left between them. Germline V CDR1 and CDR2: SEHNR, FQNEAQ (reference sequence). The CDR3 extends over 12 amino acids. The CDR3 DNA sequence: TGTGCCAGCAGCTTGGAGAATCAGCCCCAGCATTTT. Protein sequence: CASSLENQPQHF.

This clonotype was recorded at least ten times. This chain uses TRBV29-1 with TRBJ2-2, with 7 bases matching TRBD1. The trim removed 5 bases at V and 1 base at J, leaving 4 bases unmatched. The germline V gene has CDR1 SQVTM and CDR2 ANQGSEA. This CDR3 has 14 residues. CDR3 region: CSVSRTGNTGELFF. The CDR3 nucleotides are TGCAGCGTTAGTCGGACAGGGAACACCGGGGAGCTGTTTTTT.

The CDR3 loop reads CASSLEVQGRDTQYF. The CDR3 nucleotides are TGTGCCAGCAGCTTAGAAGTTCAGGGCAGAGATACGCAGTATTTT. J is TRBJ2-3 and V is TRBV7-9; D perhaps matches TRBD1 (5 bases). The CDR3 is 15 amino acids. The germline V gene encodes CDR1 SEHNR and CDR2 FQNEAQ (reference sequence). With 1 base removed from V and 5 bases from J, the gap between germline ends came to 13 bases. The whole variable domain, filled in from reference TRBV7-9 and TRBJ2-3, reads DTGVSQNPRHKITKRGQNVTFRCDPISEHNRLYWYRQTLGQGPEFLTYFQNEAQLEKSRLLSDRFSAERPKGSFSTLEIQRTEQGDSAMYLCASSLEVQGRDTQYFGPGTRLTVL.

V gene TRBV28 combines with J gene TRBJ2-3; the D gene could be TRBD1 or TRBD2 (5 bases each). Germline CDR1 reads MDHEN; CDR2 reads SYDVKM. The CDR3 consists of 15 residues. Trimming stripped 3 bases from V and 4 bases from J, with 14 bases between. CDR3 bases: TGTGCCAGCAGTTTGGCAGGGACGAGAGCAGATACGCAGTATTTT. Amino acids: CASSLAGTRADTQYF.

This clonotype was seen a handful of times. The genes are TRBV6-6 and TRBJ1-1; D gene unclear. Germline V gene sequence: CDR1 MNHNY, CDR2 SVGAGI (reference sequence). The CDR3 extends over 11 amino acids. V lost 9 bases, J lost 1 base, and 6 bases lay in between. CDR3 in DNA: TGTGCCAGTCTGAGGAACACTGAAGCTTTCTTT. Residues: CASLRNTEAFF.

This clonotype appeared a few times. CDR3 in DNA: TGTGCCAGCAGTGAACCCACAGAATACAATGAGCAGTTCTTC. Amino acid sequence: CASSEPTEYNEQFF. The rearrangement uses TRBV6-1 and TRBJ2-1; D gene ambiguous. CDR3 length: 14 amino acids. CDR1 is MNHNS and CDR2 is SASEGT in the germline V gene. Trimming stripped 2 bases from V and 4 bases from J, with 9 bases between.

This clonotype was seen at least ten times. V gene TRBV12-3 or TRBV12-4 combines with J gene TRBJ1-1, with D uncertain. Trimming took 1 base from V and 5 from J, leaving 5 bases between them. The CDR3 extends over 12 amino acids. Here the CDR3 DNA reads TGTGCCAGCAGTTTAGGCCTGACTGAAGCTTTCTTT. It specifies CASSLGLTEAFF.